This T cell receptor (beta chain) was captured in a study of OX40 agonist ivuxolimab in advanced cancers. At the level of the study: The dose-escalation cohort had hepatocellular carcinoma, melanoma, renal cell or head and neck cancer.

Patients who had autoimmune disease history or got systemic immunosuppression were left out. TCRdb's copy holds only in-frame clones and misses some; the assay was immunoSEQ multiplex PCR. The table has roughly 16,000 clones, around three quarters seen once. The CDR3 has 15 amino acids. Trimming removed 4 bases from V and 4 bases from J; junction bases left unmatched: 9. CDR1 is SGHNT and CDR2 is YYREEE in the germline V gene (reference sequence). The specimen comprised CD4+ or CD8+ T cells sorted from blood, sampled in a trial of the OX40 agonist ivuxolimab. The chain recombines TRBV5-4 with TRBJ2-7; 9 bases map to TRBD1. This TCR was sampled from an adult with an advanced solid tumor such as melanoma, head and neck, liver or kidney cancer. The CDR3 is CASSQDRGLIYEQYF. For the CDR3, the DNA is TGTGCCAGCAGCCAAGACAGGGGGTTGATATACGAGCAGTACTTC.